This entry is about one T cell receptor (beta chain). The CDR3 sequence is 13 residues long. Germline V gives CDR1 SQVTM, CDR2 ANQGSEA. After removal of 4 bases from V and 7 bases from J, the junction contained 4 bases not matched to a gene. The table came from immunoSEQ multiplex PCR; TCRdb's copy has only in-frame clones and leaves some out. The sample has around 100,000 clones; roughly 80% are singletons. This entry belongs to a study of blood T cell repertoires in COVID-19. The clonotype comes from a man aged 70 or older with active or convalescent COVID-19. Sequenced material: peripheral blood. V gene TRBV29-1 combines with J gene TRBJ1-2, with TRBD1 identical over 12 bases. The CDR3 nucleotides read TGCAGCGTTGGGGACAGGGGGCTTTCTGGCTACACCTTC. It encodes CSVGDRGLSGYTF. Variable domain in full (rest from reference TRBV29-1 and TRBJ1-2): SAVISQKPSRDICQRGTSLTIQCQVDSQVTMMFWYRQQPGQSLTLIATANQGSEATYESGFVIDKFPISRPNLTFSTLTVSNMSPEDSSIYLCSVGDRGLSGYTFGSGTRLTVV.